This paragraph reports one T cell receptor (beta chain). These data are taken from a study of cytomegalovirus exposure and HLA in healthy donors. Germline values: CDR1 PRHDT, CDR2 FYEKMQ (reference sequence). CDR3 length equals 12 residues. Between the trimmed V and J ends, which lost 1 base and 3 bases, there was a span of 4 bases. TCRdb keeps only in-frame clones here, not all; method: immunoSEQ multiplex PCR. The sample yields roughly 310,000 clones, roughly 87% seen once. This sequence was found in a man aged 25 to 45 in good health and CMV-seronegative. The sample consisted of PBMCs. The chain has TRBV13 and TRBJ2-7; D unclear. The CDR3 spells CASSLAGYEQYF. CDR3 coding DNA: TGTGCCAGCAGCTTAGCGGGCTACGAGCAGTACTTC. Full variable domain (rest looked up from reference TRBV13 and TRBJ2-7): AAGVIQSPRHLIKEKRETATLKCYPIPRHDTVYWYQQGPGQDPQFLISFYEKMQSDKGSIPDRFSAQQFSDYHSELNMSSLELGDSALYFCASSLAGYEQYFGPGTRLTVT.